The clone carrying this TCR beta chain has at least ten counts. The antigen remains unidentified. Unique molecular identifiers were used in preparing the TCRbeta library. Each CDR3 protein gets one entry after TCRdb re-called the PCR reads with MiXCR. In the table there are around 190,000 distinct CDR3 sequences, around 7% of which are singletons. This entry is derived from a study of T-cell reconstitution after alpha-beta-depleted transplantation in children. Study-level findings and limits: The study reportedly traced alpha-beta T cells about two months after transplant to several hundred expanded graft clones. Elevated TCRbeta diversity at day 60 was traced, in some patients, to surviving recipient T cells and thymic progenitors. Newly made T cells mostly supplied T-cell counts and diversity one year after transplant.

There are 13 residues in the CDR3. CDR1 WSHSY and CDR2 SAAADI come from the germline V gene. Trimming took off 7 bases at V and 2 bases at J, with 8 bases between the two ends. The sequencing used PBMCs, collected before TCRalphabeta/CD19-depleted stem cell transplant. The receptor's source is a boy aged 2-15 years with acute lymphoblastic leukemia, due to receive a stem cell transplant. The genes are TRBV10-2 and TRBJ2-2; TRBD1 is a possible D gene (5 bases). The CDR3 sequence: CASTQVNTGELFF. DNA for the CDR3: TGCGCCAGCACACAGGTTAACACCGGGGAGCTGTTTTTT.